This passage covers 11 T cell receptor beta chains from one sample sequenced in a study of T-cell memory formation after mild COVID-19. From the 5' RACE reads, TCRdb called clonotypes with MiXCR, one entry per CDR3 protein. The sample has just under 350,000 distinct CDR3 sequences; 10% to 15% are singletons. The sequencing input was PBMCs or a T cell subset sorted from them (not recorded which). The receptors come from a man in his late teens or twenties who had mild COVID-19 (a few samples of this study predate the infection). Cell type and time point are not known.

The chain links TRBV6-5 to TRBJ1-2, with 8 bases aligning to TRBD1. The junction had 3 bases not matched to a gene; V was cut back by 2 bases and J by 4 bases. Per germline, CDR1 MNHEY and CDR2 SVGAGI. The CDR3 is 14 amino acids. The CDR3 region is CASSYHGQGYGYTF. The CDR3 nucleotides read TGTGCCAGCAGTTACCACGGACAGGGCTATGGCTACACCTTC.

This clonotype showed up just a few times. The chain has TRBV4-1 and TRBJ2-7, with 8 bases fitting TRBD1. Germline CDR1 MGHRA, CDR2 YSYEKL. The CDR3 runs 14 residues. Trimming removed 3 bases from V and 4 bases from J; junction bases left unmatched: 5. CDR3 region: CASSQTGAHYEQYF. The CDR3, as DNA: TGCGCCAGCAGCCAGACAGGGGCGCATTACGAGCAGTACTTC.

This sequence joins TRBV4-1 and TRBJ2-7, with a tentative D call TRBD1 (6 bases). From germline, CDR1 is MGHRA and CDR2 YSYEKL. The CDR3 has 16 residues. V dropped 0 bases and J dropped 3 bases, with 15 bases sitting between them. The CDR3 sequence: CASSQDGGREGYEQYV. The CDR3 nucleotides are TGCGCCAGCAGCCAAGATGGGGGCAGGGAAGGCTACGAGCAGTACGTC.

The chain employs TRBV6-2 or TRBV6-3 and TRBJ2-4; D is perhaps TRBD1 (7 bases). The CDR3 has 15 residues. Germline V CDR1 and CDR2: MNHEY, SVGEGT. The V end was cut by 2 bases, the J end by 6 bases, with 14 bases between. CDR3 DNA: TGTGCCAGCAGTTACACCACAGGGGAGGCAAACATTCAGTACTTC. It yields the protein CASSYTTGEANIQYF.

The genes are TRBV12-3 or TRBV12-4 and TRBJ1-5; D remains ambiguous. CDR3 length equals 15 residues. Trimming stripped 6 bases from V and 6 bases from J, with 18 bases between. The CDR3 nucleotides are TGTGCCAGCAGCTTGTCTCGAGTGACGGGTCAGCCCCAGCATTTT. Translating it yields CASSLSRVTGQPQHF.

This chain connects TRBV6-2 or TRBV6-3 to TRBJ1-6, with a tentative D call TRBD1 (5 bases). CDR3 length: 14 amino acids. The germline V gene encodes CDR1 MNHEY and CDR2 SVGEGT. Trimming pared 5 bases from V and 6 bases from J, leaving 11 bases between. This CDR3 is CASSNRIINSPLHF. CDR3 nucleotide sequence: TGTGCCAGCAGTAACAGGATAATTAATTCACCCCTCCACTTT.

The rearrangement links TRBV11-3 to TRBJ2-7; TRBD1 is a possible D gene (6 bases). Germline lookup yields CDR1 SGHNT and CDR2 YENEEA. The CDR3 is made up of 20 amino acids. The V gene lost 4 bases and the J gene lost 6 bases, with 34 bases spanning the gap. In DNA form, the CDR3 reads TGTGCCAGCAGCTCGAATACTTCCGGACATGCCGGGGACATCCTTTGCGAGCAGTACGTC. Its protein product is CASSSNTSGHAGDILCEQYV.

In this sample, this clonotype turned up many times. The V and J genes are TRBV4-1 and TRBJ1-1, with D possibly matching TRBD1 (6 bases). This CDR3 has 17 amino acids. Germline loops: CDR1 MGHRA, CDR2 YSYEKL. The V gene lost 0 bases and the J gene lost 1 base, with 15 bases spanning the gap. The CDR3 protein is CASSQEAPGGRNTEAFF. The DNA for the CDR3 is TGCGCCAGCAGCCAAGAGGCGCCCGGGGGGCGGAACACTGAAGCTTTCTTT.

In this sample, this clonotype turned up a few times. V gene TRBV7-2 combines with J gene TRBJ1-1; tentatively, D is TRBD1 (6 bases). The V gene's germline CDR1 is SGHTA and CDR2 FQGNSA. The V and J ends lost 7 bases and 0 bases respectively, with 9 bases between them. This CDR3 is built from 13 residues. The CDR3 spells CASKGGMNTEAFF. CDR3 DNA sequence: TGTGCCAGCAAGGGGGGAATGAACACTGAAGCTTTCTTT. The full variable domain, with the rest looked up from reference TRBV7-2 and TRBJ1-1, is GAGVSQSPSNKVTEKGKDVELRCDPISGHTALYWYRQSLGQGLEFLIYFQGNSAPDKSGLPSDRFSAERTGGSVSTLTIQRTQQEDSAVYLCASKGGMNTEAFFGQGTRLTVV.

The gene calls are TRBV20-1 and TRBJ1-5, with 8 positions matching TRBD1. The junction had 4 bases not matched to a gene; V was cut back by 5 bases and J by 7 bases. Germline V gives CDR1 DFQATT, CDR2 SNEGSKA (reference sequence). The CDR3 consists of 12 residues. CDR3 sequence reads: CSAAPGGQPQHF. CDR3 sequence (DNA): TGCAGTGCTGCTCCAGGGGGCCAGCCCCAGCATTTT.

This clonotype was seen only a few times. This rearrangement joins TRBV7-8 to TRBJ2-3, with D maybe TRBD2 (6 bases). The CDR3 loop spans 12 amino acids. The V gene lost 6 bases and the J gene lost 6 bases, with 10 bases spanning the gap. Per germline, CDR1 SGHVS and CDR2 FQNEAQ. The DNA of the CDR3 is TGTGCCAGCAGTCGGGGGTGGGATACGCAGTATTTT. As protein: CASSRGWDTQYF.